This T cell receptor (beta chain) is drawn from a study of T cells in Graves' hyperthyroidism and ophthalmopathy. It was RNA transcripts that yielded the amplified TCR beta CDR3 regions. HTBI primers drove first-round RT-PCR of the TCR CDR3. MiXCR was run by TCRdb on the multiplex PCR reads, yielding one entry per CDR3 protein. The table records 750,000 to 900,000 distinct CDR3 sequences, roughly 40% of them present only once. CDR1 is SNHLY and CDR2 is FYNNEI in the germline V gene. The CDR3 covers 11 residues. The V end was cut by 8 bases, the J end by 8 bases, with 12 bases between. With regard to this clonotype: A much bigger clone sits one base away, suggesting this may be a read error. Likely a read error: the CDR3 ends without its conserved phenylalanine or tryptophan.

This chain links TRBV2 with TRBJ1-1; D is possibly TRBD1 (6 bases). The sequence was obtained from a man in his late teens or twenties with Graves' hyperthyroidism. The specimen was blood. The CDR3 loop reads CASWGGAEAFL. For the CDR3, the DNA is TGTGCCAGCTGGGGGGGCGCAGAAGCTTTCCTT.